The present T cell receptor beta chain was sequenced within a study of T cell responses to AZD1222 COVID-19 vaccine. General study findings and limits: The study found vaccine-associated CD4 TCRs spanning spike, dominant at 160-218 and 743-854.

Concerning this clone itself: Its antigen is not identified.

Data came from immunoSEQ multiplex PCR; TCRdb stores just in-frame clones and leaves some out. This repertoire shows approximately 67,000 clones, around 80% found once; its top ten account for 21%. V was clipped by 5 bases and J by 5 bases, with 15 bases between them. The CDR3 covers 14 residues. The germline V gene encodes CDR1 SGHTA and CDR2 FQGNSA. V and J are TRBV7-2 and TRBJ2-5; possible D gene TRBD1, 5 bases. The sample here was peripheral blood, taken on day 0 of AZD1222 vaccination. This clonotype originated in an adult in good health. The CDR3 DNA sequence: TGTGCCAGCAGCCCCAGACAGAAAGCGGAGACCCAGTACTTC. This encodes CASSPRQKAETQYF.